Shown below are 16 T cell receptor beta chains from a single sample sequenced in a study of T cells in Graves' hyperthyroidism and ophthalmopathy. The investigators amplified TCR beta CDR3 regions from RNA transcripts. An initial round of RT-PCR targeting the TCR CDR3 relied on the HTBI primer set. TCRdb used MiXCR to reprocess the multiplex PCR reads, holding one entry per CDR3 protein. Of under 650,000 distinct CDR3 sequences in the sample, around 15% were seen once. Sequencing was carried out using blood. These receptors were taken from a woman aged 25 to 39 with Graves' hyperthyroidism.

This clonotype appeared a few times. The CDR3 nucleotides read TGTGCCAGCAGTTACGGGTTAGCGGGAGGAACGGGAGTAGATACGCAGTATTTT. Translating it yields CASSYGLAGGTGVDTQYF. The J gene is TRBJ2-3, the V gene TRBV6-2 or TRBV6-3, with 10 bases that match TRBD2. The CDR3 extends over 18 amino acids. Germline CDR1 MNHEY, CDR2 SVGEGT. V gave up 2 bases and J gave up 5 bases; unmatched junction bases: 13.

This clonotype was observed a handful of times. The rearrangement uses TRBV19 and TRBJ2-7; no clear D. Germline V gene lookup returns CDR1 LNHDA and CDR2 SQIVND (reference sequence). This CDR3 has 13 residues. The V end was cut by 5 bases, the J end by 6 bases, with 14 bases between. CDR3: CASSPRSSIEQYF. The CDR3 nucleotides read TGTGCCAGTAGTCCGCGCTCTAGTATCGAGCAGTACTTC.

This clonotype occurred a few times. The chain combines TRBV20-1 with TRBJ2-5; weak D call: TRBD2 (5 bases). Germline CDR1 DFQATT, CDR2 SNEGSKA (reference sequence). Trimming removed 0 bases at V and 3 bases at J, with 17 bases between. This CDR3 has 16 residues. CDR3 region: CSARDERDNGKETQYF. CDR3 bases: TGCAGTGCTAGAGATGAACGGGATAACGGTAAAGAGACCCAGTACTTC.

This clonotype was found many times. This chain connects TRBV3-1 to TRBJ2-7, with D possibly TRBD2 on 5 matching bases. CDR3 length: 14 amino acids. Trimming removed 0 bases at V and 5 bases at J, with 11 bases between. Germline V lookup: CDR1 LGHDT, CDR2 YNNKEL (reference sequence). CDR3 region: CASSQDLTTDEQYF. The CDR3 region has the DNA TGTGCCAGCAGCCAAGATCTGACTACAGACGAGCAGTACTTC.

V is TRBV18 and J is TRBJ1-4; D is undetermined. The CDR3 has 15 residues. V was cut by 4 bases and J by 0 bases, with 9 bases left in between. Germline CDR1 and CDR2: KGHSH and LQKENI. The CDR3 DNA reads TGTGCCAGCTCACGGTCAGGCGCAACTAATGAAAAACTGTTTTTT. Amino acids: CASSRSGATNEKLFF.

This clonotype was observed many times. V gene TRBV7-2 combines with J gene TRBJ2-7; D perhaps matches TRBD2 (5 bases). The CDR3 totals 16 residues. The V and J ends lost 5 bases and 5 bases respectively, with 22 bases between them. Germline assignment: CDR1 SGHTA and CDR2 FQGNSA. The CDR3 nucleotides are TGTGCCAGCAGCCGATTGCTTGCCGGGGTTAGCCACGAGCAGTACTTC. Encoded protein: CASSRLLAGVSHEQYF.

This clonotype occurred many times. CDR3 amino acids: CAWSRPENTEAFF. The CDR3 nucleotides are TGTGCCTGGAGTCGTCCTGAGAACACTGAAGCTTTCTTT. V usage is TRBV30 and J usage is TRBJ1-1; no firm D call. Germline V gene data show CDR1 as GTSNPN and CDR2 as SVGIG (reference sequence). This CDR3 is 13 amino acids long. Trimming took off 2 bases at V and 1 base at J, with 8 bases between the two ends. The full variable domain, with the rest looked up from reference TRBV30 and TRBJ1-1, is SQTIHQWPATLVQPVGSPLSLECTVEGTSNPNLYWYRQAAGRGLQLLFYSVGIGQISSEVPQNLSASRPQDRQFILSSKKLLLSDSGFYLCAWSRPENTEAFFGQGTRLTVV.

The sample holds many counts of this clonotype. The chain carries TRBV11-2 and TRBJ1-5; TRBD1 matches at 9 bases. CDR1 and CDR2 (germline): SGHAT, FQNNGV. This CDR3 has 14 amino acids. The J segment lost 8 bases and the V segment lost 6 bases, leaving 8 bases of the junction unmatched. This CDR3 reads CASRKQGAGEPQHF. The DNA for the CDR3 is TGTGCCAGCAGAAAACAGGGGGCGGGGGAGCCCCAGCATTTT.

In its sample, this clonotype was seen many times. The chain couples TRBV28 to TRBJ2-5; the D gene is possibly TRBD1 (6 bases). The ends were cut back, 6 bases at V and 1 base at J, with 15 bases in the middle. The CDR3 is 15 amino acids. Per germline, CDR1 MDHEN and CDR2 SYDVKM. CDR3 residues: CASSQNQGPQETQYF. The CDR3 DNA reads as TGTGCCAGCAGCCAAAATCAGGGGCCCCAAGAGACCCAGTACTTC.

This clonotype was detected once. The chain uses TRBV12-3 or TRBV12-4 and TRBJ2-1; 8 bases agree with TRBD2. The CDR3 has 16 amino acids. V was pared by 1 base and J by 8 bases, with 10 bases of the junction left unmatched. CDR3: CASSLGAGGRGDEQFF. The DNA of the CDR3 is TGTGCCAGCAGTTTAGGGGCGGGAGGCCGGGGGGATGAGCAGTTCTTC.

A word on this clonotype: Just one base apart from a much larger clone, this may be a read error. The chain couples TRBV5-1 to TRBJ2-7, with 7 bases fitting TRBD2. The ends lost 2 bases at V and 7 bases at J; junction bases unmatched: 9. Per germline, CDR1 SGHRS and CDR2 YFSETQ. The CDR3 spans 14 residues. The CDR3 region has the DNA TGCGCCAGCAGCTTAGTACGCGGGAGCAGTGAGCAGTACTTC. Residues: CASSLVRGSSEQYF.

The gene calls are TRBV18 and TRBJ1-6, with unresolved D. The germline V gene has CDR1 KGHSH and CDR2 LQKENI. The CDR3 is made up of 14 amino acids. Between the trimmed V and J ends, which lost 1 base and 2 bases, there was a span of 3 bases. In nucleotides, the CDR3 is TGTGCCAGCTCACCACGTACCTATAATTCACCCCTCCACTTT. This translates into CASSPRTYNSPLHF.

The CDR3 is CASTMDGLSYNEQFF. The CDR3 nucleotides read TGTGCCAGCACCATGGATGGGTTGTCCTACAATGAGCAGTTCTTC. The V gene is TRBV6-1, the J gene TRBJ2-1; no firm D call. Germline CDR1 MNHNS, CDR2 SASEGT. Between the trimmed V and J ends, which lost 7 bases and 1 base, there was a span of 14 bases. This CDR3 has 15 amino acids.

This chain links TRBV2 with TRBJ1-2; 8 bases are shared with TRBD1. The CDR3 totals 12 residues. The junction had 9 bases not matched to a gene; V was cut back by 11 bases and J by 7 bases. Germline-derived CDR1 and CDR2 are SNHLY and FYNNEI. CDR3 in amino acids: CADTQGASGYTF. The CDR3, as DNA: TGTGCCGACACGCAGGGGGCGAGTGGCTACACCTTC.

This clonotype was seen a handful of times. The DNA of the CDR3 is TGCAGTGCTACACATAGAGGACTAGGGAACACCGGGGAGCTGTTTTTT. Translated: CSATHRGLGNTGELFF. The chain uses TRBV20-1 and TRBJ2-2, with TRBD2 matching over 7 bases. J lost 1 base, V lost 4 bases, and 9 bases had no gene match. CDR3 length: 16 amino acids. Germline-derived CDR1 and CDR2 are DFQATT and SNEGSKA (reference sequence).

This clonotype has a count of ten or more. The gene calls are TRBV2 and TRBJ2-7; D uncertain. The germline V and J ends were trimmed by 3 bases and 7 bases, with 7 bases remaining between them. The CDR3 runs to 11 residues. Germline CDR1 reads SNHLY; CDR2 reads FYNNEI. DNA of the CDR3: TGTGCCAGCAGTGAGGTCATGGAGCAGTACTTC. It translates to CASSEVMEQYF.